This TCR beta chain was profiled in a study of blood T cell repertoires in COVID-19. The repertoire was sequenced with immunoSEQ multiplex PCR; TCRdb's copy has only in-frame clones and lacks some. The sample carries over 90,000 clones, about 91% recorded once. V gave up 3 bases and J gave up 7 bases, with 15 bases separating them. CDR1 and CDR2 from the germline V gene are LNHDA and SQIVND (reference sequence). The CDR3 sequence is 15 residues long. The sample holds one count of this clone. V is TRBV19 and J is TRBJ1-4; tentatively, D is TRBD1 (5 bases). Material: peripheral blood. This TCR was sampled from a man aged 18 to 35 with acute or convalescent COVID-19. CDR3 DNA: TGTGCCAGTAGTATCCCCGCAGGGCTCGGTGAAAAACTGTTTTTT. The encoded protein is CASSIPAGLGEKLFF.